A single sample is the source of the 5 T cell receptor beta chains below, sequenced in a study of blood T cell repertoires in COVID-19. The protocol was immunoSEQ multiplex PCR, while the TCRdb copy is restricted to in-frame clones and leaves out a portion. This sample yields around 40,000 clones, of which 70% to 90% are seen a single time; roughly 4.8% belongs to the top ten. Sequences were obtained from peripheral blood. These TCRs come from a man in his fifties or sixties with COVID-19, enrolled during active disease.

CDR3 nucleotide sequence: TGTGCCAGCAGTAAACAGGGGGATGATGGCTACACCTTC. This sequence encodes CASSKQGDDGYTF. V usage is TRBV6-5 and J usage is TRBJ1-2; TRBD1 matches at 8 bases. Germline assignment: CDR1 MNHEY and CDR2 SVGAGI. J lost 6 bases, V lost 5 bases, and 5 bases had no gene match. The CDR3 is made up of 13 amino acids.

The chain uses TRBV28 and TRBJ1-5, with D maybe TRBD1 (6 bases). This CDR3 has 15 residues. V gave up 6 bases and J gave up 6 bases, with 18 bases separating them. Germline V gene lookup returns CDR1 MDHEN and CDR2 SYDVKM. CDR3 bases: TGTGCCAGCAGACCTGGACAGATGATGGGTCAGCCCCAGCATTTT. Amino acids: CASRPGQMMGQPQHF.

This clone has only a few counts. The CDR3 DNA is TGTGCCAGCAGCCACCGACAGGGGACCTCCTACGAGCAGTACTTC. Its translation is CASSHRQGTSYEQYF. The rearrangement uses TRBV6-2 or TRBV6-3 and TRBJ2-7; 8 bases are a match to TRBD1. The germline V gene has CDR1 MNHEY and CDR2 SVGEGT. This CDR3 spans 15 amino acids. Unmatched junction bases numbered 7, after V lost 6 bases and J lost 0 bases.

This clone was detected once. The CDR3 protein is CASSPGNRVEAFF. As DNA, the CDR3 is TGTGCCAGCTCACCAGGAAACAGGGTCGAAGCTTTCTTT. The rearrangement links TRBV18 to TRBJ1-1; maybe TRBD1 (6 bases). Germline CDR1 and CDR2: KGHSH and LQKENI. The germline V and J ends were trimmed by 2 bases and 8 bases, with 12 bases remaining between them. This CDR3 contains 13 residues.

The chain is built from TRBV19 and TRBJ2-1; D not resolved. Germline values: CDR1 LNHDA, CDR2 SQIVND (reference sequence). Trimming removed 3 bases at V and 6 bases at J, with 6 bases between. CDR3 size: 12 residues. The CDR3 here is CASSIAVNEQFF. DNA of the CDR3: TGTGCCAGTAGTATTGCGGTCAATGAGCAGTTCTTC.